The entry below gives a single T cell receptor beta chain sequence along with its context. Its antigen is unknown. TCRdb re-derived calls from the 5' RACE reads in MiXCR, one entry per CDR3 protein. The sample has under 300,000 distinct CDR3 sequences, approximately 18% seen once. These data are taken from a study of T-cell memory formation after mild COVID-19. About the study: TCR clustering was largely donor specific. Study results and caveats: CD8+ contracting clones occupied EMRA, while CD4+ ones occupied mainly CM and EM. Whereas later expanders leaned CD4+, clones contracting day 15 to 85 showed a balanced CD4/CD8 makeup. Memory cells collected pre-infection included some clones that later responded, suggesting cross-reactive memory joined.

This CDR3 comprises 14 residues. Germline V gene data show CDR1 as LNHDA and CDR2 as SQIVND (reference sequence). V was clipped by 6 bases and J by 2 bases; unmatched bases: 5. Sequencing was carried out using PBMCs or a T cell subset sorted from them (not recorded which). This rearrangement joins TRBV19 to TRBJ2-5; 8 positions agree with TRBD1. This TCR derives from a man younger than 35 who had mild COVID-19 (a few samples of this study predate the infection). Cell type and time point are not known. CDR3: CASRRTGFQETQYF. The CDR3, as DNA: TGTGCCAGTAGAAGGACAGGGTTTCAAGAGACCCAGTACTTC.